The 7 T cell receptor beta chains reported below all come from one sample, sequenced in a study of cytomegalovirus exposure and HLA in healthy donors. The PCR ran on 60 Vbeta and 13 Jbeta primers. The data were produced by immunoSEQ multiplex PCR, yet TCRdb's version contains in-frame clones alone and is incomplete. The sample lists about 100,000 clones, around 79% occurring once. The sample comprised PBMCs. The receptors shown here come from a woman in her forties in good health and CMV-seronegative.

CDR3: CTYLSDVYEQYF. The CDR3 DNA reads as TGTACCTATTTATCAGATGTTTACGAGCAGTACTTC. The rearrangement links TRBV30 to TRBJ2-7; D not resolved. Germline V CDR1 and CDR2: GTSNPN, SVGIG (reference sequence). CDR3 length: 12 amino acids.

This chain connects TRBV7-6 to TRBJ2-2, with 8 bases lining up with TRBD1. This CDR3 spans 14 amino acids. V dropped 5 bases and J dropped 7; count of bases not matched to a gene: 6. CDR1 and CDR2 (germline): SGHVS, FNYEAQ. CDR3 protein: CASSRDRGGGELFF. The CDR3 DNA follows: TGTGCCAGCAGCCGCGACAGGGGTGGCGGGGAGCTGTTTTTT.

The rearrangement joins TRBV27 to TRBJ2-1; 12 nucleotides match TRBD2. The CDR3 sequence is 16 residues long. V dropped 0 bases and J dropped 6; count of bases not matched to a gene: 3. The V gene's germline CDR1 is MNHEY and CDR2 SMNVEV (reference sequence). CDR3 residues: CASSLSSGLAGNEQFF. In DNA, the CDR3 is TGTGCCAGCAGTTTATCCTCGGGACTAGCGGGCAATGAGCAGTTCTTC.

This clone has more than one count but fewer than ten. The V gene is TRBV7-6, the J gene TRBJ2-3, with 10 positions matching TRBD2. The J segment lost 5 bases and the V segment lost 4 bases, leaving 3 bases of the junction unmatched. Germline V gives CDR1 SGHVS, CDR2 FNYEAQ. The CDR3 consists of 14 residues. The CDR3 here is CASSSSGGGDTQYF. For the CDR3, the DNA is TGTGCCAGCAGCTCCAGCGGGGGGGGAGATACGCAGTATTTT.

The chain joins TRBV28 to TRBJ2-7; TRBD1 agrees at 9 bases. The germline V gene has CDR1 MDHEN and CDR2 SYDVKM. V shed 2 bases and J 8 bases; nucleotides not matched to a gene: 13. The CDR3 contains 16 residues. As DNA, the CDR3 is TGTGCCAGCAGTTTAACTGGGACAGGGCTCTCTGTACAGCAGTACTTC. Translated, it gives CASSLTGTGLSVQQYF.

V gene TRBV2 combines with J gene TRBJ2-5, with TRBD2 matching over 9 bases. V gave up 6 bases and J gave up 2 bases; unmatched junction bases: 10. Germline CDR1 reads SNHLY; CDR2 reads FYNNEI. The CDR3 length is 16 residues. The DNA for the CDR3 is TGTGCCAGCAGCGGATCGACTAGCGGTATACAAGAGACCCAGTACTTC. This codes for CASSGSTSGIQETQYF.

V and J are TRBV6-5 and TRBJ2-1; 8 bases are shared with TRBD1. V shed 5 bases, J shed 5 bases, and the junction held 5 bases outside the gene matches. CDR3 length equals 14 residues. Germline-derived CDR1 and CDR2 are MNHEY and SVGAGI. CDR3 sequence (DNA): TGTGCCAGCAGTCGACAGGGGTCACACAATGAGCAGTTCTTC. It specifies CASSRQGSHNEQFF.